The 8 T cell receptor beta chains listed next were all sequenced from one sample in a study of human T cells and chemical hapten exposure. Time point noted: patch test 3, about 24 weeks after DPC sensitization. Treatment meaning: therapeutic diphenylcyclopropenone sensitization with weekly scalp DPC. TCRdb processed the RACE reads anew with MiXCR; each CDR3 protein has one entry. The sample holds more than 150,000 distinct CDR3 sequences, around 25% seen once. This specimen was whole blood, taken in connection with sensitization to the hapten diphenylcyclopropenone (DPC). The receptors derive from a woman aged 40-49 years with alopecia areata. Some clones in this sample may be carry-over from other donors' samples.

The CDR3 loop reads CASSTQGNSNQPQHF. The CDR3 region has the DNA TGTGCCAGCAGCACCCAGGGTAACAGCAATCAGCCCCAGCATTTT. The chain combines TRBV12-3 or TRBV12-4 with TRBJ1-5; weak D call: TRBD1 (5 bases). Trimming took 6 bases from V and 1 from J, leaving 13 bases between them. The CDR3 has 15 residues.

V and J are TRBV6-5 and TRBJ1-6, with a weak D call TRBD1 (5 bases). Trimming left V 6 bases short and J 10 bases short, with 16 bases between. Germline values: CDR1 MNHEY, CDR2 SVGAGI. This CDR3 is built from 14 residues. CDR3 residues: CASSGHSPSSPLHF. The CDR3 DNA sequence: TGTGCCAGCAGCGGACACTCACCTAGCTCACCCCTCCACTTT.

J is TRBJ2-3 and V is TRBV20-1, with a weak D call TRBD2 (5 bases). The CDR3 is 15 amino acids. Germline V lookup: CDR1 DFQATT, CDR2 SNEGSKA (reference sequence). The ends were cut back, 4 bases at V and 3 bases at J, with 17 bases in the middle. As DNA, the CDR3 is TGCAGTGCTATCCCCCCGGGCCGGAGGACAGATACGCAGTATTTT. Amino acid sequence: CSAIPPGRRTDTQYF.

There are a few counts of this clonotype. The genes are TRBV29-1 and TRBJ2-2, with 7 bases matching TRBD1. CDR1 is SQVTM and CDR2 is ANQGSEA in the germline V gene. The CDR3 covers 16 residues. V lost 8 bases, J lost 1 base, and 13 bases stayed unmatched. The CDR3 loop is CSPTALTGWNTGELFF. The CDR3 nucleotides read TGCAGCCCTACTGCCTTGACAGGGTGGAACACCGGGGAGCTGTTTTTT.

This clonotype has only a few counts. V usage is TRBV7-9 and J usage is TRBJ1-1; D gene uncertain. Germline lookup yields CDR1 SEHNR and CDR2 FQNEAQ (reference sequence). V lost 2 bases to trimming and J lost 11 bases, with 18 bases between them. The CDR3 sequence is 14 residues long. The CDR3 nucleotides read TGTGCCAGCAGCTTAATCAAGGGCACTCCGAGGGCTTTCTTT. Protein sequence: CASSLIKGTPRAFF.

The gene calls are TRBV28 and TRBJ2-5, with a weak D call TRBD1 (5 bases). Trimming cost V 8 bases and J 5 bases, with 15 bases left between them. From germline, CDR1 is MDHEN and CDR2 SYDVKM. The CDR3 sequence is 13 residues long. The CDR3 region has the DNA TGTGCCAGCCTAGGGGCAGGGCGGGAGACCCAGTACTTC. Translating it yields CASLGAGRETQYF.

In this sample, this clonotype turned up once. At one boundary the junction diverges from the germline segment, which might be a read error. The chain has TRBV4-2 and TRBJ2-3; 9 nucleotides agree with TRBD2. The germline gives CDR1 LGHNA, CDR2 YNFKEQ. CDR3 length equals 19 residues. Here the CDR3 DNA reads TGTGCCAGCAGCCAAGAGCTAACTAAAGCGGGGGGTGACACAGATACACAGTATTTT. Amino acid sequence: CASSQELTKAGGDTDTQYF.

This clonotype was seen a few times. CDR3 amino acids: CAISDSAGAYEQYF. The CDR3 DNA sequence: TGTGCCATCAGTGACTCGGCGGGAGCCTACGAGCAGTACTTC. V and J are TRBV10-3 and TRBJ2-7; 7 bases map to TRBD2. Per germline, CDR1 ENHRY and CDR2 SYGVKD. The ends lost 3 bases at V and 2 bases at J; junction bases unmatched: 4. CDR3 length equals 14 residues.